Listed here are 29 T cell receptor beta chains from one sample, sequenced in a study of radiation and T cells in renal cell carcinoma. Treatment: treatment-naive control, cytoreductive nephrectomy. The protocol was immunoSEQ multiplex PCR, while the TCRdb copy is restricted to in-frame clones and leaves out a portion. The sample records 23,000 or so clones, roughly 60% being singletons. Sequences were derived from tumor tissue, sampled from a patient whose treatment was nephrectomy without radiotherapy. These receptor sequences come from a man aged 35-49 years with renal cell carcinoma.

A few counts support this clone. Compared with germline, one end of the junction differs, possibly owing to a read error. V and J are TRBV19 and TRBJ1-2, with 8 nucleotides matching TRBD1. Germline values: CDR1 LNHDA, CDR2 SQIVND (reference sequence). The CDR3 is made up of 14 amino acids. CDR3 sequence: CASSIEAGGYRYTF. In DNA, the CDR3 is TGTGCCAGTAGTATAGAGGCAGGGGGCTATCGCTACACCTTC. Variable domain in full (rest from reference TRBV19 and TRBJ1-2): DGGITQSPKYLFRKEGQNVTLSCEQNLNHDAMYWYRQDPGQGLRLIYYSQIVNDFQKGDIAEGYSVSREKKESFPLTVTSAQKNPTAFYLCASSIEAGGYRYTFGSGTRLTVV.

J is TRBJ1-1 and V is TRBV5-1; 8 bases are shared with TRBD1. Germline V gives CDR1 SGHRS, CDR2 YFSETQ. Trimming at V came to 3 bases and at J to 3 bases, leaving 10 bases not matched to a gene. This CDR3 spans 16 amino acids. The CDR3 here is CASSSAAGGLDTEAFF. The CDR3 nucleotides read TGCGCCAGCAGCTCGGCGGCAGGGGGCTTGGACACTGAAGCTTTCTTT. The complete variable domain, with remaining parts taken from reference TRBV5-1 and TRBJ1-1, reads KAGVTQTPRYLIKTRGQQVTLSCSPISGHRSVSWYQQTPGQGLQFLFEYFSETQRNKGNFPGRFSGRQFSNSRSEMNVSTLELGDSALYLCASSSAAGGLDTEAFFGQGTRLTVV.

This clone was found once. The chain employs TRBV4-2 and TRBJ1-2; the D gene is possibly TRBD1 (6 bases). The CDR3 spans 19 residues. V lost 3 bases to trimming and J lost 7 bases, with 30 bases between them. The germline gives CDR1 LGHNA, CDR2 YNFKEQ. CDR3: CASSHPTVGARGSSGGYTF. CDR3 sequence (DNA): TGTGCCAGCAGCCATCCCACCGTGGGGGCGCGTGGAAGTTCGGGTGGCTACACCTTC.

In DNA form, the CDR3 reads TGTGCCAGCAGCTTGGCAGCCAGCTCCTATAATTCACCCCTCCACTTT. Translated: CASSLAASSYNSPLHF. The rearrangement links TRBV7-8 to TRBJ1-6; D not resolved. Germline V gene lookup returns CDR1 SGHVS and CDR2 FQNEAQ. V lost 3 bases to trimming and J lost 0 bases, with 9 bases between them. The CDR3 runs to 16 residues.

The CDR3 reads CASSSQFNEKLFF. The CDR3 DNA sequence: TGCGCCAGCAGTTCACAGTTTAATGAAAAACTGTTTTTT. This chain links TRBV10-2 with TRBJ1-4; no firm D call. The CDR3 runs 13 residues. Trimming cost V 5 bases and J 4 bases, with 8 bases left between them. Per the germline V gene, CDR1 is WSHSY and CDR2 is SAAADI.

The rearrangement joins TRBV14 to TRBJ2-5, with 10 bases lining up with TRBD1. Per germline, CDR1 SGHDN and CDR2 FVKESK. CDR3 length: 17 residues. Trimming cost V 1 base and J 5 bases; bases outside gene matches: 10. Here the CDR3 reads CASSQGVLTGGWETQYF. CDR3 sequence (DNA): TGTGCCAGCAGCCAAGGAGTGTTGACAGGGGGCTGGGAGACCCAGTACTTC.

The gene calls are TRBV19 and TRBJ1-6; D is unresolved. Germline CDR1 and CDR2: LNHDA and SQIVND (reference sequence). Deletions cut 3 bases from V and 14 bases from J, with 11 bases between. CDR3 size: 12 residues. CDR3: CASSIPGFSLHF. The CDR3 DNA reads TGTGCCAGTAGTATTCCCGGGTTTTCCCTCCACTTT. The full variable domain, rest sourced from reference TRBV19 and TRBJ1-6, is DGGITQSPKYLFRKEGQNVTLSCEQNLNHDAMYWYRQDPGQGLRLIYYSQIVNDFQKGDIAEGYSVSREKKESFPLTVTSAQKNPTAFYLCASSIPGFSLHFGNGTRLTVT.

V and J are TRBV11-2 and TRBJ1-3, with D perhaps TRBD1 (5 bases). V dropped 3 bases and J dropped 2 bases, with 17 bases sitting between them. The CDR3 is 17 amino acids. In germline, CDR1 is SGHAT, CDR2 FQNNGV. The CDR3 sequence is CASSLESRAITGNTIYF. The CDR3 DNA sequence: TGTGCCAGCAGCTTGGAGAGCAGGGCTATCACTGGAAACACCATATATTTT.

The chain combines TRBV9 with TRBJ2-7; TRBD2 matches at 10 bases. The CDR3 contains 16 residues. Germline CDR1 is SGDLS and CDR2 is YYNGEE. V dropped 2 bases and J dropped 0; count of bases not matched to a gene: 5. CDR3 residues: CASSVGLAAFSYEQYF. The CDR3 bases are TGTGCCAGCAGCGTTGGACTAGCGGCCTTCTCCTACGAGCAGTACTTC.

This clone has just one count. The chain recombines TRBV6-1 with TRBJ2-2; 10 bases match TRBD2. Germline V lookup: CDR1 MNHNS, CDR2 SASEGT. The CDR3 runs to 16 residues. V lost 4 bases, J lost 5 bases, and 7 bases stayed unmatched. DNA for the CDR3: TGTGCCAGCAGTGCCGTAGCGGGAGGTGGGACCGGGGAGCTGTTTTTT. Translated: CASSAVAGGGTGELFF.

This clone was detected only once. V gene TRBV18 combines with J gene TRBJ1-1; D is uncertain. Looked up from germline, CDR1 is KGHSH and CDR2 is LQKENI. CDR3 size: 13 residues. V was trimmed by 4 bases and J by 0 bases, leaving 6 bases between them. The CDR3 spells CASSRELNTEAFF. DNA for the CDR3: TGTGCCAGCTCACGCGAGCTGAACACTGAAGCTTTCTTT.

The chain has TRBV19 and TRBJ2-5; D may correspond to TRBD1 or TRBD2 (6 bases each). V shed 5 bases and J shed 5 bases, with 9 bases lying between them. Germline V gene lookup returns CDR1 LNHDA and CDR2 SQIVND (reference sequence). This CDR3 comprises 12 residues. The CDR3 sequence: CASSDGGETQYF. The CDR3, as DNA: TGTGCCAGTAGTGACGGGGGCGAGACCCAGTACTTC.

By proportion, this clone is medium-sized (0.01 to 0.1%). The chain couples TRBV6-5 to TRBJ1-6; TRBD1 matches 9 bases. CDR3 size: 14 residues. The germline gives CDR1 MNHEY, CDR2 SVGAGI. V lost 6 bases and J lost 9; bases outside the gene matches: 6. CDR3 DNA: TGTGCCAGCAGACAGGGGACAGGGATTTCACCCCTCCACTTT. Translation: CASRQGTGISPLHF.

The CDR3 spells CSVVPGLAGAVTGRYNEQFF. The CDR3 nucleotides are TGCAGCGTTGTTCCGGGACTAGCGGGGGCAGTCACAGGAAGGTACAATGAGCAGTTCTTC. This chain joins TRBV29-1 and TRBJ2-1; TRBD2 agrees at 14 bases. This CDR3 is 20 amino acids long. CDR1 is SQVTM, CDR2 ANQGSEA, per germline. V shed 4 bases and J 4 bases; nucleotides not matched to a gene: 18.

The chain has TRBV2 and TRBJ1-1, with D unclear. Germline V gives CDR1 SNHLY, CDR2 FYNNEI. The CDR3 is made up of 11 amino acids. V lost 7 bases and J 7 bases, leaving 10 bases between the germline ends. CDR3 in amino acids: CASTNFLEAFF. For the CDR3, the DNA is TGTGCCAGCACCAACTTTCTTGAAGCTTTCTTT.

This clone is classed as medium-sized. This chain uses TRBV6-9 with TRBJ1-2; no definite D call. This CDR3 region has 13 residues. Trimming left V 7 bases short and J 2 bases short, with 11 bases between. Germline-derived CDR1 and CDR2 are MNHGY and SVAAGI. The CDR3 region is CASMPGRNYGYTF. The CDR3 coding sequence is TGTGCCAGCATGCCGGGGAGGAACTATGGCTACACCTTC.

By proportion, this clone is medium-sized (0.01 to 0.1%). This chain links TRBV4-1 with TRBJ1-4; 9 bases agree with TRBD1. CDR1 MGHRA and CDR2 YSYEKL come from the germline V gene. The ends lost 4 bases at V and 8 bases at J; junction bases unmatched: 5. The CDR3 has 14 amino acids. CDR3 nucleotide sequence: TGCGCCAGCAGCCGGGACAGGGTTGGAGAAAAACTGTTTTTT. Translation: CASSRDRVGEKLFF.

This clone was recorded once. V and J are TRBV11-3 and TRBJ2-2; no clear D. CDR1 SGHNT and CDR2 YENEEA come from the germline V gene. The V gene lost 0 bases and the J gene lost 5 bases, with 7 bases spanning the gap. The CDR3 extends over 14 amino acids. The CDR3 reads CASSLEGKTGELFF. DNA for the CDR3: TGTGCCAGCAGCTTAGAGGGTAAAACCGGGGAGCTGTTTTTT.

The chain has TRBV19 and TRBJ1-6; D unclear. The CDR3 length is 14 residues. Germline values: CDR1 LNHDA, CDR2 SQIVND (reference sequence). The V gene lost 5 bases and the J gene lost 10 bases, with 15 bases spanning the gap. The CDR3 DNA follows: TGTGCCAGTAGTGCCGCCGGGATCAACTCACCCCTCCACTTT. Protein product: CASSAAGINSPLHF.

The genes are TRBV11-3 and TRBJ2-7; D possibly corresponds to TRBD1 (5 bases). Trimming took 2 bases from V and 2 from J, leaving 19 bases between them. CDR1 SGHNT and CDR2 YENEEA come from the germline V gene. The CDR3 loop spans 17 amino acids. The CDR3 sequence: CASSLNCGRALAYEQYV. The CDR3 nucleotides are TGTGCCAGCAGCTTAAACTGTGGCAGGGCCCTTGCCTACGAGCAGTACGTC.

As for this clone: Being one base from a much bigger clone, this may be a read error. At the DNA level, this CDR3 is encoded by other sequences in the same sample as well. The chain carries TRBV6-1 and TRBJ2-5; D may be TRBD1 or TRBD2 (5 bases each). Trimming took 2 bases from V and 2 from J, leaving 9 bases between them. The CDR3 is 14 amino acids. The germline V gene has CDR1 MNHNS and CDR2 SASEGT. CDR3 in amino acids: CASSEWDRQETQYF. DNA for the CDR3: TGTGCCAGCAGTGAATGGGACCGACAAGAGACCCAGTACTTC.

The V call is TRBV5-1, the J call TRBJ1-1; D is undetermined. Germline CDR1 reads SGHRS; CDR2 reads YFSETQ. Trimming removed 0 bases at V and 3 bases at J, with 9 bases between. The CDR3 has 14 residues. CDR3 residues: CASSLDTGYTEAFF. Here the CDR3 DNA reads TGCGCCAGCAGCTTGGACACGGGGTACACTGAAGCTTTCTTT.

This chain uses TRBV7-2 with TRBJ1-6; no firm D call. Trimming pared 3 bases from V and 11 bases from J, leaving 11 bases between. Germline loops: CDR1 SGHTA, CDR2 FQGNSA. The CDR3 sequence is 13 residues long. CDR3 DNA: TGTGCCAGCAGCTTCCTCCAGCGGGCACCCCTCCACTTT. Its translation: CASSFLQRAPLHF.

The chain couples TRBV18 to TRBJ1-1, with D possibly matching TRBD1 (6 bases). This CDR3 is built from 13 residues. Trimming left V 5 bases short and J 6 bases short, with 13 bases between. Germline V CDR1 and CDR2: KGHSH, LQKENI. CDR3 loop: CASSSGQTPEAFF. DNA of the CDR3: TGTGCCAGCTCATCCGGACAGACGCCTGAAGCTTTCTTT.

The CDR3 DNA reads as TGCAGCGCCGAGCGACAGACCGGGGAGCTGTTTTTT. Residues: CSAERQTGELFF. The V and J genes are TRBV29-1 and TRBJ2-2; D might be TRBD1 (5 bases). CDR3 length: 12 amino acids. Trimming removed 7 bases from V and 5 bases from J, with 11 bases in between. Germline values: CDR1 SQVTM, CDR2 ANQGSEA.

This chain connects TRBV4-1 to TRBJ1-4; 8 bases are shared with TRBD1. This CDR3 comprises 15 residues. V dropped 3 bases and J dropped 7; count of bases not matched to a gene: 7. CDR1 and CDR2 (germline): MGHRA, YSYEKL. Here the CDR3 DNA reads TGCGCCAGCAGCCAGAGTCAACAGGGGGGTGAAAAACTGTTTTTT. It specifies CASSQSQQGGEKLFF.

The chain combines TRBV6-1 with TRBJ1-4; D not certain. The germline V and J ends were trimmed by 1 base and 4 bases, with 10 bases remaining between them. Germline-derived CDR1 and CDR2 are MNHNS and SASEGT. The CDR3 is 15 amino acids. In DNA, the CDR3 is TGTGCCAGCAGTGAAGACACAGCGGTTAATGAAAAACTGTTTTTT. Protein product: CASSEDTAVNEKLFF.

The chain carries TRBV6-5 and TRBJ1-2; a possible D gene is TRBD1 (6 bases). There are 15 residues in the CDR3. Germline V CDR1 and CDR2: MNHEY, SVGAGI. The ends were cut back, 0 bases at V and 0 bases at J, with 8 bases in the middle. The CDR3 DNA follows: TGTGCCAGCAGTTACTCATGGGGGCCTAACTATGGCTACACCTTC. Translated: CASSYSWGPNYGYTF.

V and J are TRBV19 and TRBJ2-7; 7 nucleotides line up with TRBD1. Losses at the gene ends were 3 bases for V and 4 bases for J; bases not matched to a gene: 6. Germline V gene sequence: CDR1 LNHDA, CDR2 SQIVND (reference sequence). The CDR3 covers 14 residues. The CDR3 loop reads CASSIQWDSYEQYF. The CDR3 DNA sequence: TGTGCCAGTAGTATCCAATGGGACAGTTACGAGCAGTACTTC.